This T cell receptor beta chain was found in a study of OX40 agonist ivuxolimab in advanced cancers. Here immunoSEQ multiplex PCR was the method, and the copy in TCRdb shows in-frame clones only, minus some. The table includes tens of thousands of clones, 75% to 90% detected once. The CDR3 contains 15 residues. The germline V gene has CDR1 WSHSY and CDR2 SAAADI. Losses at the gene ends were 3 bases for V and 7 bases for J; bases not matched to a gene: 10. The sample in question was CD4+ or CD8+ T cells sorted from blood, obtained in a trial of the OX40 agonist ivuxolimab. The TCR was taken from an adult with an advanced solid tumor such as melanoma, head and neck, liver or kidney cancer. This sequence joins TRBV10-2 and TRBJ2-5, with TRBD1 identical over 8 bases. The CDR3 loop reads CASSEQAGGLGTQYF. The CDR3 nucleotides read TGCGCCAGCAGTGAACAGGCAGGGGGCTTAGGGACCCAGTACTTC.